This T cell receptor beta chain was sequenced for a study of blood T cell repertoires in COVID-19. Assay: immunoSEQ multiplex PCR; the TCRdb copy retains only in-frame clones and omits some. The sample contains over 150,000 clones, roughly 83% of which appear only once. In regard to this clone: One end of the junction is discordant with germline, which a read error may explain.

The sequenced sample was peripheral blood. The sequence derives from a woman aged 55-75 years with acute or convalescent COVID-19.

DNA of the CDR3: TGTGCCACCAGTGATTTCGGGGGATCGGGCACATATACGCAGTATTTT. Translating gives CATSDFGGSGTYTQYF. The gene calls are TRBV24-1 and TRBJ2-3; D perhaps matches TRBD2 (6 bases). The CDR3 runs 16 residues. CDR1 and CDR2 from the germline V gene are KGHDR and SFDVKD.